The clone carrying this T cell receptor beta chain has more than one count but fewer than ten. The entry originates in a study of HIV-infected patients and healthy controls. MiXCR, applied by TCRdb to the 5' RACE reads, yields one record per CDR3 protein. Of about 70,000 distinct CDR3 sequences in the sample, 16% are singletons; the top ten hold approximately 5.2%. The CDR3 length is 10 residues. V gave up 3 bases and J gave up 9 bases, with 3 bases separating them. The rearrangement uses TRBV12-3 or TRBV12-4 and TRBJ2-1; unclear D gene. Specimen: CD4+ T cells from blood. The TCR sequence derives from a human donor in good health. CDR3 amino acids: CASSFSEQFF. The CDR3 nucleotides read TGTGCCAGCAGTTTCTCTGAGCAGTTCTTC.